Listed here is a single T cell receptor (beta chain). As yet, its antigen is unknown. This CDR3 spans 13 amino acids. With V trimmed by 5 bases and J by 8 bases, 10 bases remained unmatched. CDR1 SQVTM and CDR2 ANQGSEA come from the germline V gene. The sample comes from a study of T cell responses to AZD1222 COVID-19 vaccine. General study points: Repertoires in all cases were sampled only once the peak T cell response had passed. Only a handful of AZD1222 recipients, several in all, had baseline seropositivity. Following two doses of AZD1222, Spike-specific TCR breadth and depth rose.

Sequenced by immunoSEQ multiplex PCR; TCRdb stores in-frame clones only, minus some. The table records 100,000 to 150,000 clones, approximately 92% of them present only once. It was second doses at about 4 or about 12 weeks that were pooled. Sequenced here: peripheral blood, sampled 28 days after the second AZD1222 dose. This chain joins TRBV29-1 and TRBJ1-2, with 8 positions matching TRBD1. The TCR sequence derives from an adult who received the AZD1222 COVID-19 vaccine. DNA for the CDR3: TGCAGCGTTCTCCCCTCGACAGGGGTCGGCTACACCTTC. This sequence encodes CSVLPSTGVGYTF.